The 24 T cell receptor beta chains in this list originate from one sample, sequenced in a study of blood T cell repertoires in COVID-19. The data were produced by immunoSEQ multiplex PCR, yet TCRdb's version contains in-frame clones alone and is incomplete. Of tens of thousands of clones detected, roughly nine tenths appear once; the ten largest clones hold around 16%. The specimen sequenced was peripheral blood. Receptors were obtained from a woman aged 25 to 39 in a cohort sampled during active COVID-19.

The V call is TRBV29-1, the J call TRBJ1-1; D remains ambiguous. CDR3 length equals 13 residues. The germline V gene has CDR1 SQVTM and CDR2 ANQGSEA. Trimming removed 3 bases from V and 1 base from J, with 9 bases in between. The CDR3 DNA is TGCAGCGTTGAGGGTGGAGGGAACACTGAAGCTTTCTTT. Translated, it gives CSVEGGGNTEAFF.

The chain carries TRBV24-1 and TRBJ1-5; 9 positions agree with TRBD1. V shed 4 bases and J 4 bases; nucleotides not matched to a gene: 4. Germline V lookup: CDR1 KGHDR, CDR2 SFDVKD. The CDR3 sequence is 15 residues long. Here the CDR3 reads CATSDPGTGNQPQHF. The CDR3 DNA reads as TGTGCCACCAGTGACCCCGGGACAGGGAATCAGCCCCAGCATTTT.

The chain is built from TRBV24-1 and TRBJ2-6; D remains ambiguous. Germline CDR1 is KGHDR and CDR2 is SFDVKD. The CDR3 has 16 amino acids. Trimming pared 2 bases from V and 0 bases from J, leaving 7 bases between. Written as DNA, the CDR3 is TGTGCCACCAGTGATTGGGCTGACTCTGGGGCCAACGTCCTGACTTTC. Protein: CATSDWADSGANVLTF.

The V gene is TRBV2, the J gene TRBJ2-1; no clear D gene. This CDR3 spans 14 amino acids. V was cut by 7 bases and J by 0 bases, with 10 bases left in between. The germline V gene has CDR1 SNHLY and CDR2 FYNNEI. In DNA, the CDR3 is TGTGCCAGCAATTCACAGAGCTCCTACAATGAGCAGTTCTTC. Translated: CASNSQSSYNEQFF.

The chain combines TRBV9 with TRBJ2-7; TRBD1 agrees at 10 bases. The CDR3 covers 14 residues. CDR1 is SGDLS and CDR2 is YYNGEE in the germline V gene. V lost 4 bases and J lost 2; bases outside the gene matches: 3. For the CDR3, the DNA is TGTGCCAGCAGCTCAGGACAGGGGGCCTACGAGCAGTACTTC. As protein: CASSSGQGAYEQYF.

The chain is built from TRBV19 and TRBJ2-5, with 10 positions matching TRBD1. In germline, CDR1 is LNHDA, CDR2 SQIVND (reference sequence). CDR3 size: 15 residues. The ends lost 5 bases at V and 4 bases at J; junction bases unmatched: 7. As DNA, the CDR3 is TGTGCCAGTAGTTCGACAGGGGGCCAGGGAGAGACCCAGTACTTC. Protein: CASSSTGGQGETQYF. The full variable domain, its missing parts supplied by reference TRBV19 and TRBJ2-5, is DGGITQSPKYLFRKEGQNVTLSCEQNLNHDAMYWYRQDPGQGLRLIYYSQIVNDFQKGDIAEGYSVSREKKESFPLTVTSAQKNPTAFYLCASSSTGGQGETQYFGPGTRLLVL.

The V gene is TRBV2, the J gene TRBJ2-5, with D possibly being TRBD1 (6 bases). The CDR3 is made up of 15 amino acids. Germline loops: CDR1 SNHLY, CDR2 FYNNEI. V shed 4 bases and J shed 2 bases, with 14 bases lying between them. This chain's CDR3 is CASSVSRGEQETQYF. For the CDR3, the DNA is TGTGCCAGCAGTGTATCCAGGGGCGAACAAGAGACCCAGTACTTC. Full variable domain (missing parts from reference TRBV2 and TRBJ2-5): EPEVTQTPSHQVTQMGQEVILRCVPISNHLYFYWYRQILGQKVEFLVSFYNNEISEKSEIFDDQFSVERPDGSNFTLKIRSTKLEDSAMYFCASSVSRGEQETQYFGPGTRLLVL.

The chain recombines TRBV7-3 with TRBJ2-1, with 8 nucleotides matching TRBD1. The germline CDR1 and CDR2 sequences are SGHTA and FQGTGA. The length of the CDR3 is 17 residues. V dropped 5 bases and J dropped 7; count of bases not matched to a gene: 16. The CDR3 sequence: CASSPLRSGGAENEQFF. The CDR3 nucleotides are TGTGCCAGCAGCCCCCTACGGTCAGGGGGCGCCGAAAATGAGCAGTTCTTC.

This clone was seen only a few times. This chain connects TRBV7-2 to TRBJ2-2; TRBD1 matches at 7 bases. The germline V gene has CDR1 SGHTA and CDR2 FQGNSA. V gave up 2 bases and J gave up 4 bases; unmatched junction bases: 1. The CDR3 extends over 14 amino acids. The CDR3 is CASSLTGVTGELFF. The CDR3 region has the DNA TGTGCCAGCAGCTTAACAGGGGTCACCGGGGAGCTGTTTTTT.

V is TRBV7-2 and J is TRBJ2-1, with TRBD2 identical over 9 bases. The CDR3 length is 16 residues. The germline V gene has CDR1 SGHTA and CDR2 FQGNSA. The junction had 12 bases not matched to a gene; V was cut back by 4 bases and J by 8 bases. DNA of the CDR3: TGTGCCAGCAGCTCCCGCAGCGGGAGGCCCGTGGATGAGCAGTTCTTC. This gives the protein CASSSRSGRPVDEQFF.

This chain joins TRBV27 and TRBJ2-7, with 11 positions matching TRBD1. CDR1 and CDR2 (germline): MNHEY, SMNVEV (reference sequence). This CDR3 contains 17 residues. V was clipped by 6 bases and J by 2 bases; unmatched bases: 12. This CDR3 reads CASSSFRTGGSPYEQYF. The CDR3 DNA follows: TGTGCCAGCAGCTCTTTCAGGACAGGGGGCTCTCCCTACGAGCAGTACTTC.

The rearrangement joins TRBV23-1 to TRBJ1-5; D unclear. TRBV23-1 is classed as an ORF, of uncertain function. This CDR3 has 17 amino acids. The germline V and J ends were trimmed by 4 bases and 1 base, with 17 bases remaining between them. The CDR3: CASSLLRREESNQPQHF. CDR3 bases: TGCGCCAGCAGTCTCCTGCGGAGGGAGGAGAGCAATCAGCCCCAGCATTTT.

The genes are TRBV28 and TRBJ2-5, with unresolved D. V lost 6 bases to trimming and J lost 7 bases, with 12 bases between them. CDR1 MDHEN and CDR2 SYDVKM come from the germline V gene. This CDR3 spans 12 amino acids. The CDR3 DNA is TGTGCCAGCAGCTATCTTGGAGTGACCCAGTACTTC. This gives the protein CASSYLGVTQYF.

The chain carries TRBV19 and TRBJ2-1, with 9 bases matching TRBD2. CDR3 length: 14 amino acids. Germline V gene lookup returns CDR1 LNHDA and CDR2 SQIVND (reference sequence). V was pared by 3 bases and J by 10 bases, with 7 bases of the junction left unmatched. CDR3 in DNA: TGTGCCAGTAGTATGACTAGCGGCGGTGGAGAGCAGTTCTTC. Residues: CASSMTSGGGEQFF.

This chain connects TRBV5-6 to TRBJ2-7; perhaps TRBD2 as D (6 bases). Germline CDR1 reads SGHDT; CDR2 reads YYEEEE. Trimming removed 3 bases from V and 2 bases from J, with 9 bases in between. The CDR3 contains 13 residues. CDR3 loop: CASSWDSTYEQYF. CDR3 DNA: TGTGCCAGCAGCTGGGACTCTACCTACGAGCAGTACTTC.

The chain links TRBV27 to TRBJ2-7, with a tentative D call TRBD2 (7 bases). This CDR3 comprises 14 residues. Germline V CDR1 and CDR2: MNHEY, SMNVEV (reference sequence). The germline V and J ends were trimmed by 2 bases and 2 bases, with 10 bases remaining between them. The CDR3, as DNA: TGTGCCAGCAGTTTAGTCGGGGGGCCCTACGAGCAGTACTTC. It codes for CASSLVGGPYEQYF.

This rearrangement joins TRBV6-5 to TRBJ2-4; TRBD1 agrees at 7 bases. CDR1 and CDR2 (germline): MNHEY, SVGAGI. Trimming cost V 1 base and J 6 bases; bases outside gene matches: 3. The CDR3 has 14 residues. The CDR3 loop is CASSYYRTGNIQYF. In DNA form, the CDR3 reads TGTGCCAGCAGTTACTATAGGACAGGAAACATTCAGTACTTC.

The J gene is TRBJ2-1, the V gene TRBV30; 7 bases are a match to TRBD2. CDR3 length equals 14 residues. Per the germline V gene, CDR1 is GTSNPN and CDR2 is SVGIG (reference sequence). Germline trimming cut 3 bases from V and 7 bases from J; bases unmatched to any gene: 9. The CDR3 DNA sequence: TGTGCCTGGAGAAGCGCGGGGACTACAAATGAGCAGTTCTTC. This translates into CAWRSAGTTNEQFF.

This chain links TRBV28 with TRBJ2-2, with D possibly TRBD2 on 6 matching bases. Germline CDR1 MDHEN, CDR2 SYDVKM. This CDR3 contains 15 residues. The V gene lost 10 bases and the J gene lost 6 bases, with 21 bases spanning the gap. CDR3: CATQFYGRTAGELFF. DNA for the CDR3: TGTGCCACCCAGTTTTACGGGAGAACTGCCGGGGAGCTGTTTTTT.

CDR3 nucleotides: TGTGCCACCTCGCGCTCGACAGGGAGGGATACGCAGTATTTT. Translation: CATSRSTGRDTQYF. The chain combines TRBV24-1 with TRBJ2-3; maybe TRBD1 (7 bases). The CDR3 contains 14 residues. V was trimmed by 9 bases and J by 6 bases, leaving 18 bases between them. CDR1 is KGHDR, CDR2 SFDVKD, per germline.

The CDR3 region has the DNA TGTGCCACCAGCGGGGACAGGGGTTGGAATCAGCCCCAGCATTTT. Translation: CATSGDRGWNQPQHF. V gene TRBV15 combines with J gene TRBJ1-5; 10 bases line up with TRBD1. After removal of 5 bases from V and 4 bases from J, the junction contained 5 bases not matched to a gene. The CDR3 consists of 15 residues. CDR1 is LNHNV and CDR2 is YYDKDF in the germline V gene (reference sequence).

V and J are TRBV7-2 and TRBJ2-7; 12 bases agree with TRBD2. The CDR3 loop spans 14 amino acids. After removal of 10 bases from V and 4 bases from J, the junction contained 8 bases not matched to a gene. Per germline, CDR1 SGHTA and CDR2 FQGNSA. In DNA, the CDR3 is TGTGCCACGAAGCTAGCGGGAGGGGGGTACGAGCAGTACTTC. This translates into CATKLAGGGYEQYF.

The chain recombines TRBV2 with TRBJ2-1, with D hard to call. The CDR3 extends over 11 amino acids. CDR1 is SNHLY and CDR2 is FYNNEI in the germline V gene. Trimming shortened V by 6 bases and J by 4 bases, and 4 bases separated the two germline ends. This chain's CDR3 is CASRRYNEQFF. CDR3 in DNA: TGTGCCAGCAGGCGATACAATGAGCAGTTCTTC.

The chain employs TRBV6-4 and TRBJ1-4, with no clear D. V dropped 2 bases and J dropped 2 bases, with 6 bases sitting between them. Germline V gene sequence: CDR1 MRHNA, CDR2 SNTAGT. The CDR3 is 14 amino acids. CDR3 in amino acids: CASSDRETNEKLFF. The CDR3 coding sequence is TGTGCCAGCAGTGACAGGGAGACTAATGAAAAACTGTTTTTT.